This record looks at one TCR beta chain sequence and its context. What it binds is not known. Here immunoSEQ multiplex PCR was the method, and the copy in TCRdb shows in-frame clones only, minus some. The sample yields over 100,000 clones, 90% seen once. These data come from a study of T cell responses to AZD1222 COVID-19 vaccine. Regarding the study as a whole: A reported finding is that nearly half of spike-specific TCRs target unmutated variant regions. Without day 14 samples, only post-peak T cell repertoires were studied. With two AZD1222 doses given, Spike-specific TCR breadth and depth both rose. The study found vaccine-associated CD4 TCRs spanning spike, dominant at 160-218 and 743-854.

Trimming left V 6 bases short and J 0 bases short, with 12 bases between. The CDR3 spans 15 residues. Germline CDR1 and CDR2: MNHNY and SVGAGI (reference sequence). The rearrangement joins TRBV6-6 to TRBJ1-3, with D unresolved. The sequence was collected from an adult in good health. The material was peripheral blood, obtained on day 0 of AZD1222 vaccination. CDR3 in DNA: TGTGCCAGCAGGGGAGAGGTGAGCTCTGGAAACACCATATATTTT. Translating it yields CASRGEVSSGNTIYF.